The 27 T cell receptor beta chains below were found in one sample sequenced in a study of tumor-infiltrating lymphocytes in primary liver carcinoma. The authors made TCR beta cDNA from 500 ng total RNA with a constant-region primer. ARM-PCR, slightly modified, supplied the TCR beta libraries through three nested multiplex PCR rounds. For 10 cycles apiece, the opening two PCR rounds ran with TRBV1-TRBV30 forward primers and a C-beta reverse primer. TCRdb re-called the multiplex PCR reads with MiXCR, one entry per CDR3 protein. The sample gives around 71,000 distinct CDR3 sequences, about 70% of which show up once; approximately 14% is in the top ten. For each extraction, RNA and DNA were obtained together from approximately 20-30 mg of unsorted bulk tissue. Sequencing used liver tumor tissue from sampling region 4. The subset is: tumor region T4, right-lateral pole. The receptors shown here come from a woman aged 60 to 75 with primary liver carcinoma and hepatitis B virus infection.

On this clonotype itself: No conserved phenylalanine or tryptophan ends this CDR3, so it is likely a read error. The chain combines TRBV11-2 with TRBJ1-6; D call uncertain. The CDR3 loop spans 13 amino acids. Per germline, CDR1 SGHAT and CDR2 FQNNGV. The CDR3 DNA follows: TGTGCCAGCAGCTTTGTAGTGAATTCGCCCCTCCACTTA. Protein sequence: CASSFVVNSPLHL.

Note on this clonotype: The missing conserved phenylalanine or tryptophan at the end of this CDR3 makes a read error likely. It is unclear where the CDR3 begins or ends on the DNA, so no DNA is shown, and the CDR3 is as TCRdb lists it. The rearrangement uses TRBV11-3 and TRBJ2-1. Per the germline V gene, CDR1 is SGHNT and CDR2 is YENEEA. The CDR3 length is 14 residues, termini included. This chain's CDR3 is CAISGEVTYNEQLL.

Points on this clonotype: Its ends do not fully match the called genes, so a read error is possible. The V and J genes are TRBV28 and TRBJ2-3; no definite D call. Germline V CDR1 and CDR2: MDHEN, SYDVKM. This CDR3 spans 12 amino acids. The CDR3 protein is CATSTISDTQYF. The DNA for the CDR3 is TGTGCCACCAGTACGATATCAGATACGCAGTATTTT.

As to this clonotype: This may come from a read error, since a much larger clone is one base off. The chain couples TRBV14 to TRBJ2-7; TRBD2 matches 8 bases. CDR1 is SGHDN and CDR2 is FVKESK in the germline V gene. CDR3 length: 14 residues. V trimming: 7 bases; J trimming: 5 bases; junction bases outside the gene matches: 10. The CDR3 loop reads CASNLSGTSDEQYF. CDR3 DNA: TGTGCCAGCAACCTTTCCGGGACTAGTGACGAGCAGTACTTC.

To note about this clonotype: One junction end does not reproduce the germline sequence, and a read error may be involved. The rearrangement uses TRBV29-1 and TRBJ2-1; weak D call: TRBD2 (6 bases). Per the germline V gene, CDR1 is SQVTM and CDR2 is ANQGSEA. This CDR3 region has 17 residues. CDR3 in DNA: TGCAGCGCCCCTCGGTTGGAGGGAGAGGTCTTCTACAATAAGCAGTTCTTC. This encodes CSAPRLEGEVFYNKQFF.

In regard to this clonotype: Because the CDR3 is missing its conserved closing phenylalanine or tryptophan, this is likely a read error. The DNA is omitted, as the CDR3 cannot be located on it reliably, and the CDR3 follows TCRdb's listing. The chain uses TRBV6-6 and TRBJ1-1; the table calls TRBD1, which could not be checked here. Germline CDR1 reads MNHNY; CDR2 reads SVGAGI (reference sequence). Termini included, the CDR3 measures 12 amino acids. The CDR3 sequence: CASSYGTGEAIL.

Notes on this clonotype: A junction end diverges from the germline sequence, so it may reflect a read error. Here the CDR3 reads CSIRGTSDQETQYF. CDR3 nucleotides: TGTTCCATCCGCGGGACTAGCGATCAAGAGACCCAGTACTTC. The rearrangement joins TRBV10-3 to TRBJ2-5; 10 bases align to TRBD2. CDR3 length: 14 residues. The V gene's germline CDR1 is ENHRY and CDR2 SYGVKD.

The V gene is TRBV28, the J gene TRBJ1-5; the D is unclear. The V end was cut by 6 bases, the J end by 8 bases, with 11 bases between. Looked up from germline, CDR1 is MDHEN and CDR2 is SYDVKM. The length of the CDR3 is 12 residues. In DNA form, the CDR3 reads TGTGCCAGCAGAGTGGGAAATGAGCCCCAGCATTTT. This encodes CASRVGNEPQHF. Full variable domain (outside the CDR3, taken from reference TRBV28 and TRBJ1-5): DVKVTQSSRYLVKRTGEKVFLECVQDMDHENMFWYRQDPGLGLRLIYFSYDVKMKEKGDIPEGYSVSREKKERFSLILESASTNQTSMYLCASRVGNEPQHFGDGTRLSIL.

This clonotype occurred a few times. Just one base apart from a much larger clone, this may be a read error. This chain uses TRBV7-9 with TRBJ2-7, with D possibly TRBD2 on 5 matching bases. The germline CDR1 and CDR2 sequences are SEHNR and FQNEAQ (reference sequence). The CDR3 has 16 residues. This chain's CDR3 is CASSLRSAGGSYEHYF. The DNA for the CDR3 is TGTGCCAGCAGCTTGCGTTCTGCGGGTGGCTCCTACGAGCATTACTTC.

A word on this clonotype: The junction departs from germline at one end; a sequencing error may be responsible. The chain couples TRBV11-3 to TRBJ2-1, with 10 bases fitting TRBD2. Germline loops: CDR1 SGHNT, CDR2 YENEEA. The CDR3 consists of 15 residues. The CDR3 nucleotides are TGTGCCAGCAGCTTAGGCACTAGCGGGATGCTTGAGCAATTCTTC. It is translated as CASSLGTSGMLEQFF.

This clonotype was counted many times. The J gene is TRBJ2-3, the V gene TRBV28, with a weak D call TRBD2 (5 bases). CDR3 length equals 14 residues. The V end lost 4 bases, the J end lost 5 bases, and 13 bases lay between the germline ends. Germline CDR1 is MDHEN and CDR2 is SYDVKM. The CDR3 spells CASSSPTEGDTQYF. The DNA of the CDR3 is TGTGCCAGCAGTTCACCCACCGAGGGAGATACGCAGTATTTT.

This clonotype has a count of ten or more. The chain employs TRBV11-3 and TRBJ2-1, with no clear D. This CDR3 spans 12 amino acids. V gave up 2 bases and J gave up 8 bases, with 7 bases separating them. Germline lookup yields CDR1 SGHNT and CDR2 YENEEA. The chain's CDR3 is CASSLNAYEQFF. In nucleotides, the CDR3 is TGTGCCAGCAGCTTAAATGCCTATGAGCAGTTCTTC.

Remarks on this clonotype: The junction differs from germline at one of its ends, possibly a read error. The chain employs TRBV12-3 or TRBV12-4 and TRBJ2-5; D is unresolved. The CDR3 sequence is 14 residues long. CDR3 DNA sequence: TGTGTCAGCACTCCGACGGAGACCCAAGAGACCCAGTACTTC. Encoded protein: CVSTPTETQETQYF.

On this clonotype: An end of the junction does not agree with germline; a read error may underlie this. The chain carries TRBV11-1 and TRBJ2-2, with unresolved D. The CDR3 covers 17 residues. Looked up from germline, CDR1 is SGHAT and CDR2 is FQDESV (reference sequence). CDR3 in amino acids: CANSARPLLVNAGELFF. The CDR3 bases are TGTGCCAACAGCGCCCGGCCACTCCTAGTTAACGCCGGGGAGCTGTTTTTT.

The V and J genes are TRBV11-3 and TRBJ2-1, with 15 bases that match TRBD2. CDR1 is SGHNT and CDR2 is YENEEA in the germline V gene. Losses at the gene ends were 5 bases for V and 4 bases for J; bases not matched to a gene: 12. This CDR3 region has 19 residues. The CDR3 DNA is TGTGCCAGCAGCGTCGGACAGGGGGGACTAGCGGGAGGATACAATGAGCAGTTCTTC. Protein sequence: CASSVGQGGLAGGYNEQFF.

Regarding this clonotype: At one of its ends the junction is not consistent with the germline gene, which may arise from a read error. This chain uses TRBV7-9 with TRBJ2-5, with 11 bases lining up with TRBD2. The germline V gene encodes CDR1 SEHNR and CDR2 FQNEAQ (reference sequence). This CDR3 contains 15 residues. The CDR3 nucleotides read TGTGCCAGCCTACCAGGGATTAGCGGGAGGGAGACCCGGTACTTC. It specifies CASLPGISGRETRYF.

Note on this clonotype: A clone one base away is much larger, so this may be a read error. This rearrangement joins TRBV5-1 to TRBJ1-5, with 8 nucleotides matching TRBD1. V gave up 4 bases and J gave up 4 bases; unmatched junction bases: 7. The CDR3 is 15 residues long. Germline CDR1 and CDR2: SGHRS and YFSETQ. CDR3: CASSAGTGPNQPQHF. In DNA, the CDR3 is TGCGCCAGCAGCGCCGGGACAGGCCCTAATCAGCCCCAGCATTTT.

Points on this clonotype: Relative to the germline gene, one junction end is altered; a read error may explain this. The V call is TRBV10-3, the J call TRBJ2-1; possibly TRBD1 for D (6 bases). The length of the CDR3 is 13 residues. The germline V gene has CDR1 ENHRY and CDR2 SYGVKD. Written as DNA, the CDR3 is TGTGCCATCAGTGGGAGACAGGCCAATGAGCAGCTCTTC. Its translation: CAISGRQANEQLF.

Comments on this clonotype: This may stem from a read error, because a much larger clone lies one nucleotide away. V is TRBV5-1 and J is TRBJ1-1; 7 bases agree with TRBD1. V lost 4 bases and J lost 6; bases outside the gene matches: 9. The CDR3 is made up of 14 amino acids. Germline loops: CDR1 SGHRS, CDR2 YFSETQ. The CDR3 DNA follows: TGCGCCAGCAGCATGCAGGGGGGGGGGTCTGAAGCTTTCTTT. Its translation is CASSMQGGGSEAFF.

About this clonotype: At one of its ends the junction is not consistent with the germline gene, which may arise from a read error. The chain is built from TRBV6-1 and TRBJ2-7; 7 nucleotides agree with TRBD2. CDR3 length equals 13 residues. CDR1 is MNHNS and CDR2 is SASEGT in the germline V gene. This CDR3 is CTSSANGTTEQYF. CDR3 bases: TGTACCAGCAGTGCAAACGGGACTACCGAGCAGTACTTC.

Comment on this clonotype: In this CDR3 the conserved last residue, phenylalanine or tryptophan, is missing, so a read error is likely. The rearrangement links TRBV11-3 to TRBJ2-7; TRBD1 matches 12 bases. The CDR3 contains 15 residues. CDR1 is SGHNT and CDR2 is YENEEA in the germline V gene. The CDR3 bases are TGCGCCAGCAGCTTAGGGACAGGGGGCTCCTTCGAGCAGTACTCC. Amino acid sequence: CASSLGTGGSFEQYS.

This chain joins TRBV10-1 and TRBJ2-3; D is perhaps TRBD2 (6 bases). This CDR3 contains 18 residues. Germline V gives CDR1 WNHNN, CDR2 SYGVQD (reference sequence). V gave up 9 bases and J gave up 2 bases, with 27 bases separating them. CDR3 nucleotides: TGCGCCAGGAGAATTCTACGCCCGACTAGTGGATTCACAGATACGCAGTATTTT. Translated: CARRILRPTSGFTDTQYF.

A word on this clonotype: Relative to the germline gene, one junction end is altered; a read error may explain this. The chain uses TRBV11-2 and TRBJ1-2; D remains ambiguous. The V gene's germline CDR1 is SGHAT and CDR2 FQNNGV. This CDR3 is built from 13 residues. CDR3 sequence reads: CVSSLEAGFDYTF. Here the CDR3 DNA reads TGTGTCAGCAGCTTAGAGGCCGGTTTTGACTACACCTTC.

On this clonotype itself: The junction differs from germline at one of its ends, possibly a read error. V and J are TRBV6-6 and TRBJ2-1, with 11 bases aligning to TRBD2. This CDR3 has 16 residues. The germline V gene has CDR1 MNHNY and CDR2 SVGAGI (reference sequence). The DNA for the CDR3 is TGTGCCAGCAGGCTTGAGACTAGCGGGAACTACAATGAGCTGTTCTTC. Protein sequence: CASRLETSGNYNELFF.

This clonotype was detected only once. The rearrangement uses TRBV6-5 and TRBJ2-1; 7 nucleotides match TRBD2. The CDR3 length is 16 residues. Germline-derived CDR1 and CDR2 are MNHEY and SVGAGI. V dropped 5 bases and J dropped 9; count of bases not matched to a gene: 16. CDR3 protein: CASSKRTVSGTTEQFF. The CDR3 bases are TGTGCCAGCAGTAAGAGGACCGTGAGCGGGACGACTGAGCAGTTCTTC.

With regard to this clonotype: One base away lies a much larger clone, so this may be a sequencing read error. This sequence joins TRBV5-6 and TRBJ1-2; perhaps TRBD1 as D (5 bases). Trimming cost V 4 bases and J 4 bases, with 14 bases left between them. The germline gives CDR1 SGHDT, CDR2 YYEEEE. CDR3 length: 14 residues. The CDR3 region has the DNA TGTGCCAGCAGCACGGGACGGATACTCTATGGCTACACCTTC. This gives the protein CASSTGRILYGYTF.

On this clonotype: No conserved phenylalanine or tryptophan ends this CDR3, so it is likely a read error. CDR3 coding DNA: TGTGGCAGCAGTGTCAGTAGGAACATTCAGTACGTC. This encodes CGSSVSRNIQYV. The chain recombines TRBV12-3 or TRBV12-4 with TRBJ2-4; D gene uncertain. CDR3 size: 12 residues.